This T cell receptor (beta chain) comes out of a study of vaccination and CD4 T cells after COVID-19. Study details: Overlapping SARS-CoV-2, HCoV-NL63, HCoV-OC43 and HCoV-229E spike peptides stimulated the cells.

Described treatment: roughly ten-day PBMC culture with coronavirus spike peptide pools or control peptides (ViraFEST assay). According to the study, CD4+ T cells from the unexposed donor were gathered ahead of the COVID-19 pandemic (2011-2018). Once cultured around 10 days, CD4+ T cells underwent isolation by negative selection. Cultured CD4+ T cell DNA was sequenced using the Oncomine TCR Beta short-read assay. Once CD4+ T cells had been cultured, genomic DNA was extracted from them. TCRdb independently ran MiXCR on the PCR reads; one entry per CDR3 protein. Of 8,000 to 10,000 distinct CDR3 sequences listed, 30% to 45% are singletons. This clonotype was counted a few times. What it binds is unknown. The CDR3 is 15 residues long. With V trimmed by 5 bases and J by 2 bases, 3 bases remained unmatched. Germline values: CDR1 SGHTA, CDR2 FQGNSA.

V and J are TRBV7-2 and TRBJ2-1; TRBD2 matches 10 bases. The receptor was isolated from a human donor in good health. Sequenced material: CD4+ T cells from blood, cultured in vitro. CDR3 coding DNA: TGTGCCAGCAGCCCCGGGACTAGCGCCTACAATGAGCAGTTCTTC. Amino acid sequence: CASSPGTSAYNEQFF.